What follows are 24 T cell receptor beta chains derived from one specimen sequenced in a study of blood T cell repertoires in COVID-19. Method: immunoSEQ multiplex PCR; TCRdb's copy keeps in-frame clones and lacks some. Of 150,000 to 200,000 clones in the sample, approximately 80% were seen once. The material sequenced was peripheral blood. These receptors all come from a human donor with acute or convalescent COVID-19. The donor label of this sample is uncertain.

This chain joins TRBV5-4 and TRBJ2-3; D remains unclear. Trimming removed 2 bases from V and 1 base from J, with 5 bases in between. Per germline, CDR1 SGHNT and CDR2 YYREEE (reference sequence). This CDR3 spans 13 amino acids. CDR3 loop: CASSFFGTDTQYF. As DNA, the CDR3 is TGTGCCAGCAGCTTCTTTGGCACAGATACGCAGTATTTT.

This clone occurred once. This chain joins TRBV7-6 and TRBJ2-2, with 10 positions matching TRBD2. After removal of 5 bases from V and 1 base from J, the junction contained 4 bases not matched to a gene. Germline lookup yields CDR1 SGHVS and CDR2 FNYEAQ. The CDR3 is 16 amino acids. The CDR3 region is CASSPLAGVNTGELFF. The CDR3 nucleotides are TGTGCCAGCAGCCCCCTAGCGGGAGTGAACACCGGGGAGCTGTTTTTT.

The chain has TRBV28 and TRBJ1-4, with 9 bases aligning to TRBD1. Germline V CDR1 and CDR2: MDHEN, SYDVKM. The CDR3 length is 17 residues. V trimming: 1 base; J trimming: 3 bases; junction bases outside the gene matches: 6. The CDR3 region is CASSLYPQGASNEKLFF. The CDR3 nucleotides read TGTGCCAGCAGTTTATATCCACAGGGGGCGTCTAATGAAAAACTGTTTTTT.

CDR3 nucleotides: TGTGCCAGCAGTTCCGGCCCCCGGACAGGGGGCCTTGGCTACACCTTC. It yields the protein CASSSGPRTGGLGYTF. The rearrangement joins TRBV28 to TRBJ1-2; 11 bases align to TRBD1. From germline, CDR1 is MDHEN and CDR2 SYDVKM. V lost 4 bases, J lost 7 bases, and 11 bases stayed unmatched. CDR3 size: 16 residues.

The chain has TRBV5-1 and TRBJ1-2; perhaps TRBD1 as D (5 bases). The CDR3 loop spans 16 amino acids. The V gene's germline CDR1 is SGHRS and CDR2 YFSETQ. The V and J ends lost 0 bases and 2 bases respectively, with 14 bases between them. The CDR3 bases are TGCGCCAGCAGCTTGGAGGGTAGGGGCGCGAACTATGGCTACACCTTC. Translation gives CASSLEGRGANYGYTF.

This sequence joins TRBV2 and TRBJ1-1; 7 nucleotides align to TRBD1. The CDR3 sequence is 15 residues long. Germline V gene sequence: CDR1 SNHLY, CDR2 FYNNEI. The trim removed 4 bases at V and 5 bases at J, leaving 10 bases unmatched. The CDR3, as DNA: TGTGCCAGCAGTGTTGAGGTCTCCAGGGGGACTGAAGCTTTCTTT. Translated: CASSVEVSRGTEAFF. Supplemented by reference TRBV2 and TRBJ1-1, the full variable domain reads EPEVTQTPSHQVTQMGQEVILRCVPISNHLYFYWYRQILGQKVEFLVSFYNNEISEKSEIFDDQFSVERPDGSNFTLKIRSTKLEDSAMYFCASSVEVSRGTEAFFGQGTRLTVV.

V usage is TRBV21-1 and J usage is TRBJ1-2; the DNA was not compared with TRBD1, the D call given in the table. TRBV21-1 is a known pseudogene. CDR3 length: 15 amino acids. The CDR3 is CASISSLKGRGGYTF. CDR3 DNA sequence: TGTGCCAGCATATCATCACTGAAGGGCAGGGGAGGCTACACCTTC.

The J gene is TRBJ1-3, the V gene TRBV2; 7 bases line up with TRBD1. Per germline, CDR1 SNHLY and CDR2 FYNNEI. The length of the CDR3 is 15 residues. V trimming: 5 bases; J trimming: 2 bases; junction bases outside the gene matches: 6. CDR3 protein: CASSRQGSPGNTIYF. The CDR3 nucleotides read TGTGCCAGCAGTAGACAGGGCTCCCCTGGAAACACCATATATTTT.

The chain couples TRBV19 to TRBJ2-7; D might be TRBD1 (5 bases). V lost 6 bases and J 6 bases, leaving 15 bases between the germline ends. Per germline, CDR1 LNHDA and CDR2 SQIVND (reference sequence). CDR3 length: 13 amino acids. CDR3: CASSLSSRAEQYF. CDR3 in DNA: TGTGCCAGTAGCTTATCGAGCAGGGCCGAGCAGTACTTC.

The gene calls are TRBV28 and TRBJ1-5; 9 bases map to TRBD1. This CDR3 spans 16 amino acids. V gave up 7 bases and J gave up 6 bases; unmatched junction bases: 13. Germline V gene lookup returns CDR1 MDHEN and CDR2 SYDVKM. Here the CDR3 reads CASNKGNRGQSQPQHF. The CDR3 DNA follows: TGTGCCAGCAATAAAGGGAACAGGGGGCAAAGTCAGCCCCAGCATTTT.

V is TRBV28 and J is TRBJ1-1; a weak D match, TRBD1 (6 bases). This CDR3 is 15 amino acids long. Germline V gives CDR1 MDHEN, CDR2 SYDVKM. Trimming cost V 6 bases and J 0 bases, with 14 bases left between them. CDR3 sequence (DNA): TGTGCCAGCAGACCGGCGACAGGTATGAACACTGAAGCTTTCTTT. Translated, it gives CASRPATGMNTEAFF.

The rearrangement joins TRBV7-9 to TRBJ1-2; possibly TRBD1 for D (5 bases). There are 15 residues in the CDR3. V was pared by 5 bases and J by 4 bases, with 17 bases between. Germline CDR1 SEHNR, CDR2 FQNEAQ (reference sequence). CDR3 DNA sequence: TGTGCCAGCAGCCGCGCCCTCCCAGGGCGCTATGGCTACACCTTC. Amino acids: CASSRALPGRYGYTF.

The genes are TRBV11-2 and TRBJ1-2; 10 bases align to TRBD1. V was clipped by 4 bases and J by 8 bases; unmatched bases: 7. The CDR3 has 14 amino acids. In germline, CDR1 is SGHAT, CDR2 FQNNGV. CDR3: CASSSRDRGRGYTF. Here the CDR3 DNA reads TGTGCCAGCAGCTCTCGGGACAGGGGAAGGGGCTACACCTTC. The full variable domain, in which reference TRBV11-2 and TRBJ1-2 provide the parts outside the CDR3, is EAGVAQSPRYKIIEKRQSVAFWCNPISGHATLYWYQQILGQGPKLLIQFQNNGVVDDSQLPKDRFSAERLKGVDSTLKIQPAKLEDSAVYLCASSSRDRGRGYTFGSGTRLTVV.

The rearrangement links TRBV18 to TRBJ2-3; 8 positions match TRBD1. This CDR3 region has 14 residues. Trimming took 6 bases from V and 6 from J; bases not matched to a gene: 8. Germline loops: CDR1 KGHSH, CDR2 LQKENI. CDR3 amino acids: CASSRQGQGDTQYF. The CDR3 nucleotides are TGTGCCAGCTCGAGACAGGGGCAAGGGGATACGCAGTATTTT.

V usage is TRBV6-5 and J usage is TRBJ2-2; 7 bases align to TRBD1. The CDR3 has 15 residues. Trimming took 5 bases from V and 2 from J; bases not matched to a gene: 5. From germline, CDR1 is MNHEY and CDR2 SVGAGI. The CDR3 DNA reads as TGTGCCAGCAGTACCGGGACAGCAAACACCGGGGAGCTGTTTTTT. As protein: CASSTGTANTGELFF.

A single count supports this clone. The rearrangement links TRBV30 to TRBJ1-5; TRBD1 matches 8 bases. From germline, CDR1 is GTSNPN and CDR2 SVGIG (reference sequence). Losses at the gene ends were 0 bases for V and 6 bases for J; bases not matched to a gene: 4. There are 14 residues in the CDR3. As DNA, the CDR3 is TGTGCCTGGAGTGTAAACAGGGGGGTTCAGCCCCAGCATTTT. Translated, it gives CAWSVNRGVQPQHF.

The chain is built from TRBV2 and TRBJ1-1; D is uncertain. The CDR3 covers 13 residues. Germline lookup yields CDR1 SNHLY and CDR2 FYNNEI. V lost 5 bases and J lost 1, with 8 bases in between. The CDR3 region has the DNA TGTGCCAGCAGTCCCACTGGGAACACTGAAGCTTTCTTT. Protein product: CASSPTGNTEAFF.

The chain joins TRBV12-5 to TRBJ1-1, with 7 positions matching TRBD1. The V and J ends lost 5 bases and 5 bases, in that order; junction bases with no gene match: 5. Looked up from germline, CDR1 is LGHNT and CDR2 is FRNRAP. The CDR3 runs 13 residues. The CDR3 DNA is TGTGCTAGTGGTCGACAGGGTGGGACTGAAGCTTTCTTT. The encoded protein is CASGRQGGTEAFF.

This clone was observed a single time. Other DNA sequences within the sample encode an identical CDR3. V usage is TRBV27 and J usage is TRBJ2-1; no clear D gene. The germline CDR1 and CDR2 sequences are MNHEY and SMNVEV (reference sequence). Trimming took off 3 bases at V and 2 bases at J, with 8 bases between the two ends. The CDR3 has 14 residues. In DNA form, the CDR3 reads TGTGCCAGCAGTTTGGGTCAGGCCTACAATGAGCAGTTCTTC. Protein product: CASSLGQAYNEQFF.

The rearrangement uses TRBV7-9 and TRBJ1-2, with 10 positions matching TRBD1. The V and J ends lost 0 bases and 5 bases, in that order; junction bases with no gene match: 6. From germline, CDR1 is SEHNR and CDR2 FQNEAQ (reference sequence). The CDR3 has 16 amino acids. CDR3 protein: CASSLATGGLSYGYTF. CDR3 DNA sequence: TGTGCCAGCAGCTTAGCGACAGGGGGCTTATCATATGGCTACACCTTC. The full variable domain, completed using reference TRBV7-9 and TRBJ1-2, is DTGVSQNPRHKITKRGQNVTFRCDPISEHNRLYWYRQTLGQGPEFLTYFQNEAQLEKSRLLSDRFSAERPKGSFSTLEIQRTEQGDSAMYLCASSLATGGLSYGYTFGSGTRLTVV.

This rearrangement joins TRBV15 to TRBJ2-7; D is possibly TRBD2 (6 bases). Per the germline V gene, CDR1 is LNHNV and CDR2 is YYDKDF (reference sequence). The CDR3 covers 13 residues. V was shortened by 0 bases and J by 9 bases, with 12 bases between the two germline ends. CDR3 residues: CATSRDRERGQYF. CDR3 in DNA: TGTGCCACCAGCAGAGATCGGGAGAGGGGGCAGTACTTC. The whole variable domain, filled in from reference TRBV15 and TRBJ2-7, reads DAMVIQNPRYQVTQFGKPVTLSCSQTLNHNVMYWYQQKSSQAPKLLFHYYDKDFNNEADTPDNFQSRRPNTSFCFLDIRSPGLGDTAMYLCATSRDRERGQYFGPGTRLTVT.

In regard to this clone: At the DNA level, this CDR3 is encoded by other sequences in the same sample as well. The rearrangement uses TRBV4-3 and TRBJ2-7; TRBD1 might be the D (6 bases). The CDR3 is 13 residues long. V was trimmed by 0 bases and J by 4 bases, leaving 7 bases between them. Germline CDR1 and CDR2: LGHNA and YSLEER. This CDR3 is CASSQEGGYEQYF. The CDR3 DNA is TGCGCCAGCAGCCAAGAAGGGGGATACGAGCAGTACTTC.

The rearrangement joins TRBV7-9 to TRBJ2-7; 10 bases are a match to TRBD2. V shed 6 bases and J 9 bases; nucleotides not matched to a gene: 11. CDR3 size: 14 residues. Germline lookup yields CDR1 SEHNR and CDR2 FQNEAQ (reference sequence). CDR3 sequence reads: CASSNLAGAVWQYF. CDR3 coding DNA: TGTGCCAGCAGTAATCTAGCGGGAGCCGTGTGGCAGTACTTC.

The V and J genes are TRBV5-5 and TRBJ1-6; a possible D gene is TRBD1 (5 bases). The CDR3 runs to 14 residues. Germline V lookup: CDR1 SGHKS, CDR2 YYEKEE (reference sequence). With 1 base removed from V and 10 bases from J, the gap between germline ends came to 12 bases. In DNA, the CDR3 is TGTGCCAGCAGCTTGAAATTCGGGGGATCACCCCTCCACTTT. It encodes CASSLKFGGSPLHF.